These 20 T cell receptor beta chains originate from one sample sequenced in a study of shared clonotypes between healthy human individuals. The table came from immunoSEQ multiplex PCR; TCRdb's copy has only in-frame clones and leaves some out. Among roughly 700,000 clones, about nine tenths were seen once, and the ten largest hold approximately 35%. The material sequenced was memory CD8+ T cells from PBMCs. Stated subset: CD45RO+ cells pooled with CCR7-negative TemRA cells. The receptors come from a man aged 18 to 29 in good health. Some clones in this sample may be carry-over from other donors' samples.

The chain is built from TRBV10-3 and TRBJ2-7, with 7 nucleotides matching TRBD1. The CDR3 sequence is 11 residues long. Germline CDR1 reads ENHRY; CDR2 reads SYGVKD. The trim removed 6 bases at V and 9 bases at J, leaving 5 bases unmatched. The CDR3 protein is CAIRTNRGQYF. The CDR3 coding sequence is TGTGCCATCAGAACGAACAGGGGGCAGTACTTC.

The CDR3 bases are TGTGCCAGCAGTCAGGGGACAGGGTCCCGCAATGAGCAGTTCTTC. Its protein product is CASSQGTGSRNEQFF. The chain has TRBV27 and TRBJ2-1; 9 bases fit TRBD1. Germline CDR1 reads MNHEY; CDR2 reads SMNVEV (reference sequence). The CDR3 consists of 15 residues. The V gene end was trimmed by 5 bases and the J gene end by 6 bases; junction bases not matched to a gene: 8.

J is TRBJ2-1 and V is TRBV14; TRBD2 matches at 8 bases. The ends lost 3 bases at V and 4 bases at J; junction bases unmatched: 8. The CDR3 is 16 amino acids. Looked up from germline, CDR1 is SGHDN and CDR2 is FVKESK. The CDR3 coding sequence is TGTGCCAGCAGCCACATAACTAGCGGTTTATACAATGAGCAGTTCTTC. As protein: CASSHITSGLYNEQFF.

This chain's CDR3 is CASSPPSIAGLSYNEQFF. The CDR3 DNA sequence: TGTGCCAGCTCACCACCCAGCATAGCGGGACTCTCCTACAATGAGCAGTTCTTC. The genes are TRBV18 and TRBJ2-1, with 8 nucleotides matching TRBD2. Trimming at V came to 0 bases and at J to 0 bases, leaving 7 bases not matched to a gene. The CDR3 length is 18 residues. Germline assignment: CDR1 KGHSH and CDR2 LQKENI. The full variable domain, rest sourced from reference TRBV18 and TRBJ2-1, is NAGVMQNPRHLVRRRGQEARLRCSPMKGHSHVYWYRQLPEEGLKFMVYLQKENIIDESGMPKERFSAEFPKEGPSILRIQQVVRGDSAAYFCASSPPSIAGLSYNEQFFGPGTRLTVL.

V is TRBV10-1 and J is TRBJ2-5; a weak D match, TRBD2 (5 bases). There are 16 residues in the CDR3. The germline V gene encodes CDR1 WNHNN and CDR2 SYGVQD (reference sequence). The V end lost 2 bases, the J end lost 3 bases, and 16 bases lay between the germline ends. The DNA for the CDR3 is TGCGCCAGCAGTGAGGTCGCCGGGAATTGGGAAGAGACCCAGTACTTC. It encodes CASSEVAGNWEETQYF.

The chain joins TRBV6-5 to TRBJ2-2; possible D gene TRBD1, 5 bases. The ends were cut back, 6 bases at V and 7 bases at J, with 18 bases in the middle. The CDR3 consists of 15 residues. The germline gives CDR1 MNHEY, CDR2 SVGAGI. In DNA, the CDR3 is TGTGCCAGCAGCCACACACCAACAGGTTTCGGGGAGCTGTTTTTT. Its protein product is CASSHTPTGFGELFF.

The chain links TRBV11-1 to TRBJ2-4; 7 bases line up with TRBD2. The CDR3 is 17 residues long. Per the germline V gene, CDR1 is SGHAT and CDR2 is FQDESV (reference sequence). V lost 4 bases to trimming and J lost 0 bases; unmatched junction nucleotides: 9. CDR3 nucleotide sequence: TGTGCCAGCAGCTCCCGGGACTACGATTTAGCCAAAAACATTCAGTACTTC. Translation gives CASSSRDYDLAKNIQYF.

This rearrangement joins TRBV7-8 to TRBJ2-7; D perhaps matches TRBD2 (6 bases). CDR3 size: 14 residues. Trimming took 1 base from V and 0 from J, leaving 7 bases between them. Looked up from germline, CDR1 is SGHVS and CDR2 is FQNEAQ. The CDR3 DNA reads TGTGCCAGCAGCTTAGTCGGGGGCTCCTACGAGCAGTACTTC. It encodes CASSLVGGSYEQYF.

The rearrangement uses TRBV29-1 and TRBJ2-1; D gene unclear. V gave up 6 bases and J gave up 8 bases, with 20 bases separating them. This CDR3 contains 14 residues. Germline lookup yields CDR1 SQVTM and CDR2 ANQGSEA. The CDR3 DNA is TGCAGCGTCCAAAGGGTTCGGGCCACGGATGAGCAGTTCTTC. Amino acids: CSVQRVRATDEQFF.

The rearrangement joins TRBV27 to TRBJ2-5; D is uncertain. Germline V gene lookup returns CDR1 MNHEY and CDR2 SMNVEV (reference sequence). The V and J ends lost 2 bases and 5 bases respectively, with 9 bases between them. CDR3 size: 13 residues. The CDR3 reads CASSLMPRETQYF. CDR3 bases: TGTGCCAGCAGTTTAATGCCCCGCGAGACCCAGTACTTC.

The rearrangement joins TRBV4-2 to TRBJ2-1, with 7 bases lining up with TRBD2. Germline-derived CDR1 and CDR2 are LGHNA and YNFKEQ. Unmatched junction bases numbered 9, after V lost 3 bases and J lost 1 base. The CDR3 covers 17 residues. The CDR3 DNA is TGTGCCAGCAGCCAGGGGATAGCGGGTGGGTCCTACAATGAGCAGTTCTTC. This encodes CASSQGIAGGSYNEQFF.

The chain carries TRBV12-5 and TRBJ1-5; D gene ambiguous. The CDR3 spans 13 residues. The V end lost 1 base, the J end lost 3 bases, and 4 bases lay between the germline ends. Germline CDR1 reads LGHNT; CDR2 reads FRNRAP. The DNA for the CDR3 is TGTGCTAGTGGTTTGGGACCCAATCAGCCCCAGCATTTT. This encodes CASGLGPNQPQHF.

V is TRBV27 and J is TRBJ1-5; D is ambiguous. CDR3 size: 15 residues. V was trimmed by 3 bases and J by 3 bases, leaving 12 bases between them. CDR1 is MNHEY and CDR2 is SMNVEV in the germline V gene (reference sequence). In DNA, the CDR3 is TGTGCCAGCAGTTTGGCGGGGATCCACAATCAGCCCCAGCATTTT. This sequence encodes CASSLAGIHNQPQHF.

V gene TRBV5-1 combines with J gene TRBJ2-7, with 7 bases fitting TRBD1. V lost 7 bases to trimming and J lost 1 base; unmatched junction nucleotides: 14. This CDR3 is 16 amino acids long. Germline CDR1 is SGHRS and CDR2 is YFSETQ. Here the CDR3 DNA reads TGCGCCAGCTCAAGCCTCACAGGGGACCGTTCCTACGAGCAGTACTTC. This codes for CASSSLTGDRSYEQYF.

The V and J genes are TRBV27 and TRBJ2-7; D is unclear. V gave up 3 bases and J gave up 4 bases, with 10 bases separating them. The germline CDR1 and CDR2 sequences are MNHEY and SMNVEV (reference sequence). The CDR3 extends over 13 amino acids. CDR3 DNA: TGTGCCAGCAGTTTGTCCATGGGGTACGAGCAGTACTTC. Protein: CASSLSMGYEQYF.

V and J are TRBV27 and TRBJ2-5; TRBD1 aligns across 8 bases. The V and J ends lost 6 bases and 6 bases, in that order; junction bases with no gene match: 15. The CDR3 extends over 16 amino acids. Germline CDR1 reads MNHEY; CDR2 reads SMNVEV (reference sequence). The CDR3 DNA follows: TGTGCCAGCAGGGCTTTGCCGACAGGGGCGGGGAAGACCCAGTACTTC. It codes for CASRALPTGAGKTQYF.

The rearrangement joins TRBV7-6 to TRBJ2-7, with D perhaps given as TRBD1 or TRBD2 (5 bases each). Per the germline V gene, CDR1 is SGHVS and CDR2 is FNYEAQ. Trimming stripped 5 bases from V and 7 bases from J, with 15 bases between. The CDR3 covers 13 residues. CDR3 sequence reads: CASSPNGGGEQYF. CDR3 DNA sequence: TGTGCCAGCAGCCCCAATGGGGGTGGAGAGCAGTACTTC.

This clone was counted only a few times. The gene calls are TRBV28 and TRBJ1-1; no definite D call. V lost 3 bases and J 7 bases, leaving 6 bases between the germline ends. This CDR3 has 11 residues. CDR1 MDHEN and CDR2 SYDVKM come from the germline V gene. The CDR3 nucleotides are TGTGCCAGCAGTTTGTCGAATGAAGCTTTCTTT. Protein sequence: CASSLSNEAFF.

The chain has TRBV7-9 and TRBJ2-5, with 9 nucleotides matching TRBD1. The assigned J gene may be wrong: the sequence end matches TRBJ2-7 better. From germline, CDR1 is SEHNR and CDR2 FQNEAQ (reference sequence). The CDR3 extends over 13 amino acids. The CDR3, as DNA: TGTGCCAGCCCCGGGACAGGGAACAACGAGCAGTACTTC. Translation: CASPGTGNNEQYF.

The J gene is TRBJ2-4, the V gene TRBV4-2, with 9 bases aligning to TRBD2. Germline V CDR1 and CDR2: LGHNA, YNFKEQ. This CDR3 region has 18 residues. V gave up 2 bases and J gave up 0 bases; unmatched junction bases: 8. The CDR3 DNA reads TGTGCCAGCAGCCAAACACAGACTAGCGGAGTAGCCAAAAACATTCAGTACTTC. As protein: CASSQTQTSGVAKNIQYF.